This T cell receptor beta chain comes out of a study of cytomegalovirus exposure and HLA in healthy donors. Whole-study findings and limits: The likely origin of a cluster of highly shared sequence variants was a sequencing artifact.

Regarding this clone: The antigen remains undetermined.

This CDR3 is 15 amino acids long. Unmatched junction bases numbered 10, after V lost 5 bases and J lost 5 bases. Germline CDR1 is LNHDA and CDR2 is SQIVND (reference sequence). The PCR employed 60 Vbeta primers together with 13 Jbeta primers. Some clones are missing from TCRdb's copy, which holds only in-frame ones; the method was immunoSEQ multiplex PCR. The sample lists 150,000 to 200,000 clones; more than 75% were seen once. The sample was PBMCs. This chain joins TRBV19 and TRBJ1-2; 8 nucleotides agree with TRBD1. The receptor's source is a man younger than 35 in good health and CMV-seropositive. This CDR3 reads CASSPRQGPPYGYTF. DNA for the CDR3: TGTGCCAGTAGTCCAAGACAGGGGCCCCCATATGGCTACACCTTC.